A selection of T cell receptor beta chains follows, all from one sample in a study of cytomegalovirus exposure and HLA in healthy donors. Here immunoSEQ multiplex PCR was the method, and the copy in TCRdb shows in-frame clones only, minus some. In total, the table holds around 150,000 clones. The sequenced sample was PBMCs. The origin of the receptors is a man in his forties in good health and CMV-seronegative. CDR3s include the opening cysteine and the closing phenylalanine or tryptophan.

v_call: TRBV5-1
cdr3_aa: CASRAGQNTEAFF

v_call: TRBV4-3
cdr3_aa: CASSQGIGVFYEQYF

v_call: TRBV5-1
cdr3_aa: CASSPGGANVLTF

v_call: TRBV7-9
cdr3_aa: CASSWEDLNTEAFF

v_call: TRBV6-5
cdr3_aa: CASSYWAGGPLYF

v_call: TRBV7-9
cdr3_aa: CASSRGLHYGYTF

v_call: TRBV7-6
cdr3_aa: CASSSGGGRANEKLFF

v_call: TRBV28
cdr3_aa: CASSLQGLSAFF

v_call: TRBV19
cdr3_aa: CASTRVNTEAFF

v_call: TRBV6-6
cdr3_aa: CASSYRSQGLTYEQYF

v_call: TRBV15
cdr3_aa: CATSREEGLYGYTF

v_call: TRBV19
cdr3_aa: CASSMGRIVYGYTF

v_call: TRBV29-1
cdr3_aa: CSVGTGQRTMNTEAFF

v_call: TRBV10-2
cdr3_aa: CASSKLAGGETQYF

v_call: TRBV6-6
cdr3_aa: CASSATETGELFF

v_call: TRBV9
cdr3_aa: CASSASGGSYTF

v_call: TRBV13
cdr3_aa: CASSLKGSATNEKLFF

v_call: TRBV29-1
cdr3_aa: CSVSGQDLYGYTF

v_call: TRBV6-6
cdr3_aa: CASSYPGQGDTEAFF

v_call: TRBV6-6
cdr3_aa: CASSPYNSPLHF

v_call: TRBV19
cdr3_aa: CASSIDLAEYNEQFF

v_call: TRBV11-3
cdr3_aa: CASSAFDRGNTEAFF

v_call: TRBV5-6
cdr3_aa: CASSTMTSKVGELFF

v_call: TRBV21-1
cdr3_aa: CASSKGQGYGYTF

v_call: TRBV7-2
cdr3_aa: CASSLLGGNTEAFF

v_call: TRBV6-5
cdr3_aa: CASSPPGVSGNTIYF

v_call: TRBV7-9
cdr3_aa: CASSLTGGPETQYF

v_call: TRBV9
cdr3_aa: CASSVGAGRGRTEAFF